This record looks at one T cell receptor beta chain sequence and its context. Its antigen is unknown. This sample is drawn from a study of cytomegalovirus exposure and HLA in healthy donors. Study overall: A prior analysis found more than 90 million unique TCR beta sequences from approximately 200 million T cells. Study-wide findings and caveats: By a later analysis, the bulk of CMV-associated TCR beta chains appeared HLA-restricted.

Vbeta (60) and Jbeta (13) primers were used in the PCR. The assay was immunoSEQ multiplex PCR, and TCRdb's table has in-frame clones only and misses some. This sample has more than 140,000 clones, with 75% to 80% found just once. This TCR derives from a male donor in good health and CMV-seronegative. Input material: PBMCs.

CDR3 in DNA: TGTGCCAGCAGTCGCCGGGACAGGGTTTCGTTGAATCAGCCCCAGCATTTT. Translation gives CASSRRDRVSLNQPQHF. The chain joins TRBV27 to TRBJ1-5; 9 nucleotides agree with TRBD1. The CDR3 contains 17 residues. The V segment lost 5 bases and the J segment 4 bases; nucleotides outside the gene matches: 12. Germline loops: CDR1 MNHEY, CDR2 SMNVEV (reference sequence).